One and the same sample provided the 28 T cell receptor beta chains below, sequenced in a study of blood T cell repertoires in COVID-19. The repertoire was sequenced with immunoSEQ multiplex PCR; TCRdb's copy has only in-frame clones and lacks some. Among approximately 90,000 clones listed, over 80% were seen once. The specimen was peripheral blood. Receptors were obtained from a woman of 80 years or more with active or convalescent COVID-19.

As for this clone: Other nucleotide sequences in the sample specify the same CDR3. This chain connects TRBV6-2 or TRBV6-3 to TRBJ1-5; D ambiguous. Germline V gives CDR1 MNHEY, CDR2 SVGEGT. This CDR3 spans 12 amino acids. V lost 2 bases and J lost 5, with 4 bases in between. CDR3 DNA sequence: TGTGCCAGCAGTTACCTTTATCAGCCCCAGCATTTT. Residues: CASSYLYQPQHF.

The gene calls are TRBV19 and TRBJ2-3; 12 nucleotides align to TRBD2. Germline V gene sequence: CDR1 LNHDA, CDR2 SQIVND (reference sequence). This CDR3 is built from 15 residues. V dropped 6 bases and J dropped 11; count of bases not matched to a gene: 12. CDR3 in DNA: TGTGCCAGTAGCCAATTGACTAGCGGGGGAGCCAAGCAGTATTTT. It encodes CASSQLTSGGAKQYF.

The chain has TRBV6-2 or TRBV6-3 and TRBJ1-1; 8 bases line up with TRBD1. Germline-derived CDR1 and CDR2 are MNHEY and SVGEGT. This CDR3 spans 13 amino acids. V lost 6 bases, J lost 11 bases, and 11 bases stayed unmatched. CDR3 loop: CASSPAGGASAFF. The CDR3 region has the DNA TGTGCCAGCAGCCCTGCAGGGGGCGCGTCGGCTTTCTTT.

The chain joins TRBV6-5 to TRBJ2-7; 9 positions agree with TRBD1. The germline gives CDR1 MNHEY, CDR2 SVGAGI. Trimming removed 0 bases from V and 4 bases from J; junction bases left unmatched: 1. The CDR3 extends over 14 amino acids. CDR3 in amino acids: CASSYSDRGYEQYF. In nucleotides, the CDR3 is TGTGCCAGCAGTTACTCGGACAGGGGTTACGAGCAGTACTTC.

This sequence joins TRBV2 and TRBJ2-7; 11 nucleotides align to TRBD1. Germline V gene lookup returns CDR1 SNHLY and CDR2 FYNNEI. The CDR3 runs to 15 residues. The V gene end was trimmed by 3 bases and the J gene end by 6 bases; junction bases not matched to a gene: 7. The CDR3 nucleotides are TGTGCCAGCAGTGATTGGGGGACAGGGGGGTCCGAGCAGTACTTC. This translates into CASSDWGTGGSEQYF.

Written as DNA, the CDR3 is TGTGCCAGCAGCTTGAGACAGGGTCCCTCAGATACGCAGTATTTT. Translated, it gives CASSLRQGPSDTQYF. The J gene is TRBJ2-3, the V gene TRBV11-3; 7 nucleotides match TRBD1. V lost 3 bases and J lost 4; bases outside the gene matches: 7. Germline V gene sequence: CDR1 SGHNT, CDR2 YENEEA. The CDR3 has 15 amino acids.

The rearrangement links TRBV23-1 to TRBJ1-5; D remains ambiguous. TRBV23-1 is sorted into the ORF group, with uncertain function. The CDR3 spans 12 residues. Trimming left V 4 bases short and J 7 bases short, with 8 bases between. DNA of the CDR3: TGCGCCAGCAGTCCATGGCCCCAGCCCCAGCATTTT. This gives the protein CASSPWPQPQHF.

The chain combines TRBV19 with TRBJ2-3; D might be TRBD2 (6 bases). V was clipped by 1 base and J by 1 base, with 9 bases between them. Germline V gene data show CDR1 as LNHDA and CDR2 as SQIVND (reference sequence). CDR3 length equals 15 residues. CDR3 DNA sequence: TGTGCCAGTAGTATAGGAGGAGGGGGCACAGATACGCAGTATTTT. This codes for CASSIGGGGTDTQYF. The full variable domain, in which reference TRBV19 and TRBJ2-3 provide the parts outside the CDR3, is DGGITQSPKYLFRKEGQNVTLSCEQNLNHDAMYWYRQDPGQGLRLIYYSQIVNDFQKGDIAEGYSVSREKKESFPLTVTSAQKNPTAFYLCASSIGGGGTDTQYFGPGTRLTVL.

The chain combines TRBV24-1 with TRBJ2-5; D is perhaps TRBD1 (5 bases). V lost 5 bases to trimming and J lost 5 bases, with 11 bases between them. CDR3 length: 13 amino acids. Germline lookup yields CDR1 KGHDR and CDR2 SFDVKD. The CDR3 loop is CATSVAGMETQYF. The CDR3 DNA follows: TGTGCCACCAGTGTTGCAGGGATGGAGACCCAGTACTTC.

This clone has only a few counts. This chain links TRBV6-5 with TRBJ1-3; TRBD1 might be the D (6 bases). From germline, CDR1 is MNHEY and CDR2 SVGAGI. CDR3 length: 15 residues. Trimming removed 6 bases from V and 0 bases from J, with 12 bases in between. The CDR3: CASRPDRFSGNTIYF. In DNA form, the CDR3 reads TGTGCCAGCAGACCAGACAGGTTCTCTGGAAACACCATATATTTT.

The chain uses TRBV29-1 and TRBJ1-1; perhaps TRBD1 as D (6 bases). This CDR3 has 12 residues. Germline lookup yields CDR1 SQVTM and CDR2 ANQGSEA. Trimming removed 7 bases from V and 5 bases from J, with 14 bases in between. The CDR3: CSALGGQTEAFF. DNA of the CDR3: TGCAGCGCCTTGGGGGGGCAAACTGAAGCTTTCTTT. Full variable domain (rest looked up from reference TRBV29-1 and TRBJ1-1): SAVISQKPSRDICQRGTSLTIQCQVDSQVTMMFWYRQQPGQSLTLIATANQGSEATYESGFVIDKFPISRPNLTFSTLTVSNMSPEDSSIYLCSALGGQTEAFFGQGTRLTVV.

The chain recombines TRBV7-2 with TRBJ2-3; maybe TRBD2 (5 bases). Germline CDR1 and CDR2: SGHTA and FQGNSA. The CDR3 is 14 residues long. V was cut by 1 base and J by 2 bases, with 7 bases left in between. The CDR3 sequence: CASSLGAATDTQYF. The CDR3 DNA reads TGTGCCAGCAGCTTAGGAGCGGCCACAGATACGCAGTATTTT.

In its sample, this clone was seen once. This sequence joins TRBV4-1 and TRBJ1-5, with TRBD1 matching 10 bases. This CDR3 spans 15 amino acids. Germline CDR1 reads MGHRA; CDR2 reads YSYEKL. V dropped 3 bases and J dropped 3; count of bases not matched to a gene: 2. The CDR3 sequence: CASSQGTGDNQPQHF. CDR3 coding DNA: TGCGCCAGCAGCCAGGGGACAGGGGACAATCAGCCCCAGCATTTT.

The rearrangement uses TRBV7-2 and TRBJ1-6; no clear D gene. This CDR3 has 15 amino acids. V was clipped by 7 bases and J by 7 bases, with 17 bases between them. From germline, CDR1 is SGHTA and CDR2 FQGNSA. CDR3 bases: TGTGCCAGCACCGGCGGGGTATTAAGCAATTCACCCCTCCACTTT. Protein product: CASTGGVLSNSPLHF.

The chain combines TRBV19 with TRBJ1-5, with unresolved D. V was clipped by 4 bases and J by 1 base, with 5 bases between them. The CDR3 consists of 13 residues. Germline assignment: CDR1 LNHDA and CDR2 SQIVND (reference sequence). The DNA for the CDR3 is TGTGCCAGTAGTACCGAGAGCAATCAGCCCCAGCATTTT. Its translation: CASSTESNQPQHF.

The chain joins TRBV28 to TRBJ1-4, with D perhaps matching TRBD1 (5 bases). Germline V gene data show CDR1 as MDHEN and CDR2 as SYDVKM. Trimming shortened V by 2 bases and J by 6 bases, and 13 bases separated the two germline ends. This CDR3 has 15 residues. The DNA of the CDR3 is TGTGCCAGCAGTTTACGGCGCTGGGGGGATGAAAAACTGTTTTTT. Its translation is CASSLRRWGDEKLFF.

This chain connects TRBV28 to TRBJ2-7, with 8 nucleotides matching TRBD1. Germline V gene data show CDR1 as MDHEN and CDR2 as SYDVKM. This CDR3 spans 15 amino acids. J was trimmed by 1 base and V by 4 bases; bases with no gene match: 6. The chain's CDR3 is CASSSRGPGSYEQYF. The CDR3 DNA follows: TGTGCCAGCAGTTCCAGGGGGCCCGGTTCCTACGAGCAGTACTTC.

The chain's CDR3 is CASSANEQYF. CDR3 bases: TGTGCCAGCAGTGCTAACGAGCAGTACTTC. The chain is built from TRBV2 and TRBJ2-7; D unclear. CDR1 SNHLY and CDR2 FYNNEI come from the germline V gene. V lost 4 bases and J lost 5, with 3 bases in between. This CDR3 spans 10 amino acids.

The gene calls are TRBV4-2 and TRBJ1-5; D perhaps matches TRBD1 (6 bases). Looked up from germline, CDR1 is LGHNA and CDR2 is YNFKEQ. The V end was cut by 3 bases, the J end by 5 bases, with 17 bases between. This CDR3 spans 16 amino acids. The CDR3 sequence: CASSQGNRVGDQPQHF. CDR3 nucleotide sequence: TGTGCCAGCAGCCAGGGAAACAGGGTAGGCGATCAGCCCCAGCATTTT.

The chain recombines TRBV29-1 with TRBJ2-5, with D perhaps TRBD2 (6 bases). CDR3 length: 11 amino acids. The V end lost 5 bases, the J end lost 5 bases, and 9 bases lay between the germline ends. Germline loops: CDR1 SQVTM, CDR2 ANQGSEA. CDR3 nucleotides: TGCAGCGTTAGACTAGTTGAGACCCAGTACTTC. It specifies CSVRLVETQYF.

This sequence joins TRBV18 and TRBJ2-1, with a weak D call TRBD2 (5 bases). Between the trimmed V and J ends, which lost 3 bases and 8 bases, there was a span of 11 bases. The CDR3 is made up of 13 amino acids. Per germline, CDR1 KGHSH and CDR2 LQKENI. The CDR3 region is CASSPDWLDEQFF. The CDR3 DNA follows: TGTGCCAGCTCACCGGACTGGTTGGATGAGCAGTTCTTC.

The rearrangement links TRBV28 to TRBJ2-4, with a possible D match to TRBD2 (5 bases). Between the trimmed V and J ends, which lost 3 bases and 0 bases, there was a span of 9 bases. Germline CDR1 MDHEN, CDR2 SYDVKM. There are 15 residues in the CDR3. CDR3 nucleotide sequence: TGTGCCAGCAGTTTGGCCGGGGTAGCCAAAAACATTCAGTACTTC. This codes for CASSLAGVAKNIQYF. Combining the CDR3 with reference TRBV28 and TRBJ2-4 gives the whole variable domain DVKVTQSSRYLVKRTGEKVFLECVQDMDHENMFWYRQDPGLGLRLIYFSYDVKMKEKGDIPEGYSVSREKKERFSLILESASTNQTSMYLCASSLAGVAKNIQYFGAGTRLSVL.

This chain joins TRBV18 and TRBJ1-2; unclear D gene. Germline V gene sequence: CDR1 KGHSH, CDR2 LQKENI. This CDR3 is 12 amino acids long. V shed 1 base and J shed 8 bases, with 8 bases lying between them. This CDR3 is CASSPRTEGYTF. The CDR3 DNA sequence: TGTGCCAGCTCACCACGGACTGAGGGCTACACCTTC.

The J gene is TRBJ2-1, the V gene TRBV5-1, with a possible D match to TRBD2 (5 bases). CDR1 is SGHRS, CDR2 YFSETQ, per germline. The CDR3 is made up of 16 amino acids. The V end was cut by 0 bases, the J end by 4 bases, with 14 bases between. CDR3 loop: CASSLAALLGYNEQFF. The CDR3 region has the DNA TGCGCCAGCAGCTTGGCGGCACTACTAGGGTACAATGAGCAGTTCTTC.

This clone is a singleton in its sample. The chain couples TRBV28 to TRBJ1-2, with D tentatively TRBD1 (6 bases). The V end was cut by 5 bases, the J end by 8 bases, with 15 bases between. Germline V CDR1 and CDR2: MDHEN, SYDVKM. The CDR3 has 13 amino acids. The CDR3 coding sequence is TGTGCCAGCAGTCCAGGGGTTCCGAGGGGCTACACCTTC. This translates into CASSPGVPRGYTF.

CDR3 DNA sequence: TGCGCCAGCAGCTTGTGGGGACAGGCGGGCCAAGCTTTCTTT. Its protein product is CASSLWGQAGQAFF. This rearrangement joins TRBV5-1 to TRBJ1-1, with 8 bases lining up with TRBD1. V was clipped by 1 base and J by 9 bases; unmatched bases: 8. Per the germline V gene, CDR1 is SGHRS and CDR2 is YFSETQ. The length of the CDR3 is 14 residues.

The V call is TRBV11-2, the J call TRBJ2-1; D gene ambiguous. Germline V CDR1 and CDR2: SGHAT, FQNNGV. V was shortened by 0 bases and J by 5 bases, with 5 bases between the two germline ends. The CDR3 is 13 residues long. CDR3 amino acids: CASSLERHNEQFF. The DNA for the CDR3 is TGTGCCAGCAGCTTAGAGCGCCACAATGAGCAGTTCTTC. Full variable domain (remainder filled in from reference TRBV11-2 and TRBJ2-1): EAGVAQSPRYKIIEKRQSVAFWCNPISGHATLYWYQQILGQGPKLLIQFQNNGVVDDSQLPKDRFSAERLKGVDSTLKIQPAKLEDSAVYLCASSLERHNEQFFGPGTRLTVL.

This chain uses TRBV19 with TRBJ1-1; D unclear. Trimming stripped 2 bases from V and 0 bases from J, with 10 bases between. Per germline, CDR1 LNHDA and CDR2 SQIVND (reference sequence). The CDR3 is 15 amino acids. The CDR3 reads CASSISGTMNTEAFF. The DNA of the CDR3 is TGTGCCAGTAGTATATCGGGTACCATGAACACTGAAGCTTTCTTT.